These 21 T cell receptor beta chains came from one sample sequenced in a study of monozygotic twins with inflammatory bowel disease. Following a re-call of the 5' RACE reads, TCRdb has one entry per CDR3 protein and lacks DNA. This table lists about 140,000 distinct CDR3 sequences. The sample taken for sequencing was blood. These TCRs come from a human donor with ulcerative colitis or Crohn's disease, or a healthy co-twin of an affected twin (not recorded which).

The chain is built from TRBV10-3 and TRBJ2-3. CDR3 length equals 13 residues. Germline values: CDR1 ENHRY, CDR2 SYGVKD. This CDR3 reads CAITDSVTDTQYF.

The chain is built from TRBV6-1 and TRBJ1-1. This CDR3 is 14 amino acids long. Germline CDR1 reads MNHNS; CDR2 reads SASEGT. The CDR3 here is CASSNARDGTEAFF.

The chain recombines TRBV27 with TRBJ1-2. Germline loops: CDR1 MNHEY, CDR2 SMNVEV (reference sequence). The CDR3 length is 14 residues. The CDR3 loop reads CASSLESRDHGYTF.

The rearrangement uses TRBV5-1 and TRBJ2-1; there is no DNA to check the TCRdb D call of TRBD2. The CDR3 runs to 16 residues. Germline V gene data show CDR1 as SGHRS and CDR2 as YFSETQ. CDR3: CASSLGSGRGYNEQFF.

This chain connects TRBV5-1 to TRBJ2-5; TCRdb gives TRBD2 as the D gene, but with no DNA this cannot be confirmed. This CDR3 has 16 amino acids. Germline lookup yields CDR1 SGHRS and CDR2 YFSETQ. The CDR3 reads CASSLVGSGAQETQYF.

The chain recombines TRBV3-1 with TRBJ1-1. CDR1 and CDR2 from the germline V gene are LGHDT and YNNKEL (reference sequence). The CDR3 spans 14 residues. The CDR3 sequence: CASSPQASNTEAFF.

The CDR3 loop reads CSVSQGASGGYTF. The chain links TRBV29-1 to TRBJ1-2; TCRdb's D call, TRBD1, is unchecked because there is no DNA. The CDR3 spans 13 residues. From germline, CDR1 is SQVTM and CDR2 ANQGSEA. The variable domain in full, completed from reference TRBV29-1 and TRBJ1-2, reads SAVISQKPSRDICQRGTSLTIQCQVDSQVTMMFWYRQQPGQSLTLIATANQGSEATYESGFVIDKFPISRPNLTFSTLTVSNMSPEDSSIYLCSVSQGASGGYTFGSGTRLTVV.

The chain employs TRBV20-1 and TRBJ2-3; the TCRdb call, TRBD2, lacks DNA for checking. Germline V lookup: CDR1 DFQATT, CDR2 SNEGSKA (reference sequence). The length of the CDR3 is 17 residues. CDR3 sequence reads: CSARGLAGGPGTDTQYF.

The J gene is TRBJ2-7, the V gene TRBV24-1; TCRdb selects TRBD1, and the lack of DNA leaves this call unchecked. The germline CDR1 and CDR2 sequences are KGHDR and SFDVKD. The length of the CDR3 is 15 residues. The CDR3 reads CATSDPRTESYEQYF.

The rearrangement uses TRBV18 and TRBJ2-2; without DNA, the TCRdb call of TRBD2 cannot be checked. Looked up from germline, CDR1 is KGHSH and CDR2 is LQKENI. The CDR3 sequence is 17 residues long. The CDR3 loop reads CASSPLSTSGNTGELFF. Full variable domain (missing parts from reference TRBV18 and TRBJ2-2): NAGVMQNPRHLVRRRGQEARLRCSPMKGHSHVYWYRQLPEEGLKFMVYLQKENIIDESGMPKERFSAEFPKEGPSILRIQQVVRGDSAAYFCASSPLSTSGNTGELFFGEGSRLTVL.

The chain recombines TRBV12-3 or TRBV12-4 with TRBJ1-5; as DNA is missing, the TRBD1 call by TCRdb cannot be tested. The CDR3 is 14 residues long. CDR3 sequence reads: CASSDTGFNQPQHF.

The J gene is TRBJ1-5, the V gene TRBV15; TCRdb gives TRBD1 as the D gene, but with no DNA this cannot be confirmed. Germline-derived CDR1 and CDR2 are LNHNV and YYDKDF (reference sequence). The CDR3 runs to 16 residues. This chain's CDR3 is CATSKGGGIPNQPQHF.

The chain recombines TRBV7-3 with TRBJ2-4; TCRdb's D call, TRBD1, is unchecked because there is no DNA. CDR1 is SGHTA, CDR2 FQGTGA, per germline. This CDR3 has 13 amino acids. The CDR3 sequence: CASSPSGDRIQYF.

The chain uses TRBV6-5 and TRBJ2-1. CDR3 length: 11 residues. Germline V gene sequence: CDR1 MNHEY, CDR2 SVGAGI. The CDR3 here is CASSDLREQFF.

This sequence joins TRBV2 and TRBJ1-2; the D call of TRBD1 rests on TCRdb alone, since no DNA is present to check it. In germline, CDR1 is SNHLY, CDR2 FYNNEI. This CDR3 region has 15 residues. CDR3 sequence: CASSGRGGYRNGYTF. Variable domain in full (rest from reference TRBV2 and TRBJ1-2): EPEVTQTPSHQVTQMGQEVILRCVPISNHLYFYWYRQILGQKVEFLVSFYNNEISEKSEIFDDQFSVERPDGSNFTLKIRSTKLEDSAMYFCASSGRGGYRNGYTFGSGTRLTVV.

CDR3 protein: CASSLTGQSYEQYF. The chain uses TRBV5-1 and TRBJ2-7; as DNA is missing, the TRBD1 call by TCRdb cannot be tested. The CDR3 contains 14 residues. Germline assignment: CDR1 SGHRS and CDR2 YFSETQ.

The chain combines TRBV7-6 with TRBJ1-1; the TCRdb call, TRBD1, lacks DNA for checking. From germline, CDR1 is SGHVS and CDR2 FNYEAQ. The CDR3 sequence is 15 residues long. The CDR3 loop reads CSSSSMTGGNTEAFF.

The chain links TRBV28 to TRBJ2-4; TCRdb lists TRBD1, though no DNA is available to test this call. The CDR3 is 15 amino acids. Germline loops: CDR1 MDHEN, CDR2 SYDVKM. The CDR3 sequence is CASSFNAGLLNIQYF.

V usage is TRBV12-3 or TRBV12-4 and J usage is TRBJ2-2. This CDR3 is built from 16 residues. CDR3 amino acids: CASRTVFQANTGELFF.

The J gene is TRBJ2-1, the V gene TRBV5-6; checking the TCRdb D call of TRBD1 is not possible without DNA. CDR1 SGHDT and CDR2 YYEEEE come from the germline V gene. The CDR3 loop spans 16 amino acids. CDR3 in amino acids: CASSSYGQGEYNEQFF.

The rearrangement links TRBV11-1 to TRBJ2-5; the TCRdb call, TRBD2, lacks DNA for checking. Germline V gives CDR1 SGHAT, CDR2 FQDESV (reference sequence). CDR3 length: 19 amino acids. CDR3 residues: CASRRTSGRALSLGETQYF.